This entry features one T cell receptor (beta chain) sequence. The sample comes from a study of blood T cell repertoires in COVID-19. At the level of the study: PBMCs, B-cell-depleted T cells, or T cells provided the cDNA or gDNA that made up the material.

Here immunoSEQ multiplex PCR was the method, and the copy in TCRdb shows in-frame clones only, minus some. The sample includes some 100,000 clones, about nine tenths of them seen just once. The sequence was collected from a man aged 70 or older who had recovered from COVID-19. What was sequenced was peripheral blood.

The CDR3, as DNA: TGTGCCAGCAGCTTAGGGATACGCGGGGCACAAGAGACCCAGTACTTC. This codes for CASSLGIRGAQETQYF. The genes are TRBV7-6 and TRBJ2-5; tentative D call: TRBD2 (6 bases). The CDR3 totals 16 residues. With 1 base removed from V and 2 bases from J, the gap between germline ends came to 14 bases. The V gene's germline CDR1 is SGHVS and CDR2 FNYEAQ.